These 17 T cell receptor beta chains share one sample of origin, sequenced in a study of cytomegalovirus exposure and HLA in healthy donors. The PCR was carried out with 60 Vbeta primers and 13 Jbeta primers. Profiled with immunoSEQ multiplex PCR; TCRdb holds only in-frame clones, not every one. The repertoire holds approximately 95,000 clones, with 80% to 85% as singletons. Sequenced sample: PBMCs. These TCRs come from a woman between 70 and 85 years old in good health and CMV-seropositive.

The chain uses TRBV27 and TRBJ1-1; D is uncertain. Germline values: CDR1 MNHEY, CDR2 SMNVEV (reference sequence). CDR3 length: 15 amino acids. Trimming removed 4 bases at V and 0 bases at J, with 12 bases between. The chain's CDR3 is CASSSLVQMNTEAFF. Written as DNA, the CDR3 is TGTGCCAGCAGTTCCCTCGTACAGATGAACACTGAAGCTTTCTTT.

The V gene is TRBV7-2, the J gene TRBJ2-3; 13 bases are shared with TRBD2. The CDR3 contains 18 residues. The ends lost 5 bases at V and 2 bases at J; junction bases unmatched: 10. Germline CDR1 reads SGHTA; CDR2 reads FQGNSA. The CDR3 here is CASSGMGTSGKTTDTQYF. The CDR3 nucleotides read TGTGCCAGCAGCGGAATGGGGACTAGCGGGAAGACCACAGATACGCAGTATTTT.

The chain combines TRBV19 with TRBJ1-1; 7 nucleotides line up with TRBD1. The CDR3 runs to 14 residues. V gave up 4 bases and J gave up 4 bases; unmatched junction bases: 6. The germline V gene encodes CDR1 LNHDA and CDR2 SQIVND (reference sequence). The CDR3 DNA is TGTGCCAGTAGTAGCCTAAGACAGGGCACTGAAGCTTTCTTT. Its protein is CASSSLRQGTEAFF.

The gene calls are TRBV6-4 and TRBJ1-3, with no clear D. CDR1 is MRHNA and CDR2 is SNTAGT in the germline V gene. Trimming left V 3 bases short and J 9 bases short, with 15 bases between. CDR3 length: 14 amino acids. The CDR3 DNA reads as TGTGCCAGCAGTGAAAAGAGGACCGGAGGCACCATATATTTT. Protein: CASSEKRTGGTIYF.

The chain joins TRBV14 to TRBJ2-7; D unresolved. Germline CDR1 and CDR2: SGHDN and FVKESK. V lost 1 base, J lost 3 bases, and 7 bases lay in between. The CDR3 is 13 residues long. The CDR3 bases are TGTGCCAGCAGCCAAGTCCCCGGCTACGAGCAGTACTTC. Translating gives CASSQVPGYEQYF.

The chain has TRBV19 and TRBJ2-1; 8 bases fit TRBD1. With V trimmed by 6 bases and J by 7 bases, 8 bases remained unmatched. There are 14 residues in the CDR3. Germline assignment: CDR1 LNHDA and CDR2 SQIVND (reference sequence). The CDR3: CASSPQGAGNEQFF. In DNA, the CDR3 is TGTGCCAGTAGCCCTCAGGGGGCGGGGAATGAGCAGTTCTTC.

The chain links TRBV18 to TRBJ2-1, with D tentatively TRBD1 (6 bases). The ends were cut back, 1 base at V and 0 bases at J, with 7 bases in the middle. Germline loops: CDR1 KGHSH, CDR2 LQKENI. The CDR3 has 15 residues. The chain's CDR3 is CASSPQGDSYNEQFF. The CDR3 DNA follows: TGTGCCAGCTCACCACAGGGGGACTCCTACAATGAGCAGTTCTTC.

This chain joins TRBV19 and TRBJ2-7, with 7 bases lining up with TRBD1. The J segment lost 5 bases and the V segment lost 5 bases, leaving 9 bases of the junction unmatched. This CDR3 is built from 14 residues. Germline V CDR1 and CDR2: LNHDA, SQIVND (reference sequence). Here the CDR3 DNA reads TGTGCCAGTAGTCCCCTGACAGGGTCCCACGAGCAGTACTTC. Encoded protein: CASSPLTGSHEQYF.

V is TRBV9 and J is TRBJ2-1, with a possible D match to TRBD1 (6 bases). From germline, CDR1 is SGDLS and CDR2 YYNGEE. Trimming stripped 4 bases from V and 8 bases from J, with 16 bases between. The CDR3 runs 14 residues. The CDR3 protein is CASSPNRAGDEQFF. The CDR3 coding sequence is TGTGCCAGCAGCCCAAACAGGGCTGGGGATGAGCAGTTCTTC.

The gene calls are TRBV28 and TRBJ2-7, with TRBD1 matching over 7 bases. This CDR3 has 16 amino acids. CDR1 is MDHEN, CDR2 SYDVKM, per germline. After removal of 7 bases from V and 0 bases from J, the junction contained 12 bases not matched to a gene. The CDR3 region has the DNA TGTGCCAGCACCCCAAGGGGGCAGGGCCGCTCCTACGAGCAGTACTTC. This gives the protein CASTPRGQGRSYEQYF.

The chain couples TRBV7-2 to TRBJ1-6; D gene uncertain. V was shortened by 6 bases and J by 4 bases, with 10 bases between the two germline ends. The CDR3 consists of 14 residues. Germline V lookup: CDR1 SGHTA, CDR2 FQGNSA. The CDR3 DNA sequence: TGTGCCAGCAGTCAACGCAGATATAATTCACCCCTCCACTTT. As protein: CASSQRRYNSPLHF.

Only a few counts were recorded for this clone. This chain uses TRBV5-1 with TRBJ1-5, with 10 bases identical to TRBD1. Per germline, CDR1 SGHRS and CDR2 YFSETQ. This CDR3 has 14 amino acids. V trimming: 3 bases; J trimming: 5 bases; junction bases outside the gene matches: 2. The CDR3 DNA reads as TGCGCCAGCAGCTCGACAGGGGGCGATCAGCCCCAGCATTTT. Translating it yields CASSSTGGDQPQHF.

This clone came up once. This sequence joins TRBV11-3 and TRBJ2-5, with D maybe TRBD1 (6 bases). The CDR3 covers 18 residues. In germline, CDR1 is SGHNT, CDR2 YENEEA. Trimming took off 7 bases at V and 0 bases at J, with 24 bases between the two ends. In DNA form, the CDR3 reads TGTGCCAGCATCCTCGCTCTCAGGGGACCCTCTTACCAAGAGACCCAGTACTTC. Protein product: CASILALRGPSYQETQYF.

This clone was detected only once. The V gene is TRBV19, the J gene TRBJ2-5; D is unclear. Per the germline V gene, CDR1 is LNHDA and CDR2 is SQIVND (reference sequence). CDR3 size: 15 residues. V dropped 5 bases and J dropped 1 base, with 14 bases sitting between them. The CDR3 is CASSAVWPVQETQYF. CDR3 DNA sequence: TGTGCCAGTAGTGCAGTGTGGCCAGTCCAAGAGACCCAGTACTTC.

The CDR3 DNA sequence: TGTGCCAGCAGCTTTTACGGGACTAGCGGCTCTTACAATGAGCAGTTCTTC. Its protein is CASSFYGTSGSYNEQFF. The chain couples TRBV11-3 to TRBJ2-1; TRBD2 aligns across 11 bases. With 3 bases clipped from V and 4 bases from J, the junction kept 8 bases outside the gene matches. Germline CDR1 SGHNT, CDR2 YENEEA. This CDR3 has 17 residues.

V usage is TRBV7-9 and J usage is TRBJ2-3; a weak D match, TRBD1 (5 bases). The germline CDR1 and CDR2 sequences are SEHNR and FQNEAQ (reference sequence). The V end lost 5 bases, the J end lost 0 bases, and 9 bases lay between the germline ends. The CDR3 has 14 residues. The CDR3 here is CASSAGISTDTQYF. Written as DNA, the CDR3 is TGTGCCAGCAGCGCAGGGATTAGCACAGATACGCAGTATTTT. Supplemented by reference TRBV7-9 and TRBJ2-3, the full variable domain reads DTGVSQNPRHKITKRGQNVTFRCDPISEHNRLYWYRQTLGQGPEFLTYFQNEAQLEKSRLLSDRFSAERPKGSFSTLEIQRTEQGDSAMYLCASSAGISTDTQYFGPGTRLTVL.

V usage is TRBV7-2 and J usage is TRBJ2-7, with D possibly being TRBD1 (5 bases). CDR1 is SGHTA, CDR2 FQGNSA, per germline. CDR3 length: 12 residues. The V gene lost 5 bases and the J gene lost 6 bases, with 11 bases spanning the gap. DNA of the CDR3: TGTGCCAGCAGCCCACCAGGGCCCGAGCAGTACTTC. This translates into CASSPPGPEQYF.